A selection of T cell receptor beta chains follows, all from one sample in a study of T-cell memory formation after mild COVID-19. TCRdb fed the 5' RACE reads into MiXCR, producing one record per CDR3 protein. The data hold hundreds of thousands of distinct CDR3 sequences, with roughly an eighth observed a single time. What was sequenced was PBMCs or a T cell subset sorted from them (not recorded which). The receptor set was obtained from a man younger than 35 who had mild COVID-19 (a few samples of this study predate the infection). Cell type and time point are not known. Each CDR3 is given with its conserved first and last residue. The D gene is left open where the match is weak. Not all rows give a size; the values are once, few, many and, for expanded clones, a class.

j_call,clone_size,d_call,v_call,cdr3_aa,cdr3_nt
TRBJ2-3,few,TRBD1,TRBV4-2,CASSQDLGQGSDTQYF,TGTGCCAGCAGCCAAGATCTGGGACAGGGATCAGATACGCAGTATTTT
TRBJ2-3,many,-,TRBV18,CASSPKGRKQYF,TGTGCCAGCTCACCAAAGGGGCGCAAGCAGTATTTT
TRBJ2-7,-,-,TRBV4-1,CASSQVEGRPPYEQYF,TGCGCCAGCAGCCAAGTGGAGGGGCGGCCACCCTACGAGCAGTACTTC
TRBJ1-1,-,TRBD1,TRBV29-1,CSVDGKGARDTEAFF,TGCAGCGTTGATGGGAAGGGGGCTAGGGACACTGAAGCTTTCTTT
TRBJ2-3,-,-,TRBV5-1,CASSLAPEGNPPTDTRYF,TGCGCCAGCAGCTTGGCCCCTGAGGGCAATCCCCCAACAGATACGCGGTATTTT
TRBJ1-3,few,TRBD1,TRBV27,CASSPADRGRNTIYF,TGTGCCAGCAGTCCAGCGGACAGGGGGAGAAACACCATATATTTT
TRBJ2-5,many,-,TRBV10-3,CAISRDIGTQTQYF,TGTGCCATCAGCAGAGATATAGGAACTCAGACCCAGTACTTC
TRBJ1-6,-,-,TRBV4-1,CASSQEIYSPLHF,TGCGCCAGCAGCCAAGAGATTTATTCACCCCTCCACTTT
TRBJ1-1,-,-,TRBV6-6,CASSYERNTEAFF,TGTGCCAGCAGTTACGAGCGCAACACTGAAGCTTTCTTT
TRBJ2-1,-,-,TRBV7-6,CASSLAWQGSSYNEQFF,TGTGCCAGCAGCTTAGCATGGCAGGGAAGCTCCTACAATGAGCAGTTCTTC
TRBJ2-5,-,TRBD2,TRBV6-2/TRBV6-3,CASSMTSGGFQETQYF,TGTGCCAGCAGTATGACTAGCGGGGGGTTTCAAGAGACCCAGTACTTC
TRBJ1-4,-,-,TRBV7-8,CASSLRTNEKLFF,TGTGCCAGCAGCTTACGGACGAATGAAAAACTGTTTTTT
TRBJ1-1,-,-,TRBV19,CASSLLDRETEAFF,TGTGCCAGTAGTTTATTAGACCGTGAAACTGAAGCTTTCTTT
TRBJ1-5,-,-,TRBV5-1,CASSVDGYQPQHF,TGCGCCAGCAGCGTGGACGGTTATCAGCCCCAGCATTTT
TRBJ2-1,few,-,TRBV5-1,CASSLSRGGYNEQFF,TGCGCCAGCAGCTTGTCTAGGGGGGGATACAATGAGCAGTTCTTC
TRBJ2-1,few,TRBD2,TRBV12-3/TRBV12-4,CASSSPGLAGGNEQFF,TGTGCCAGCAGTTCCCCTGGACTAGCGGGGGGTAATGAGCAGTTCTTC
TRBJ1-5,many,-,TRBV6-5,CASSRGGAGDQPQHF,TGTGCCAGCAGCCGTGGCGGGGCGGGGGATCAGCCCCAGCATTTT
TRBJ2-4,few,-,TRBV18,CASSPMTVYNLAKNIQYF,TGTGCCAGCTCACCTATGACAGTATACAACCTCGCCAAAAACATTCAGTACTTC
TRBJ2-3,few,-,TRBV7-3,CASSLTWDPGDTQYF,TGTGCCAGCAGCTTAACCTGGGACCCCGGAGATACGCAGTATTTT
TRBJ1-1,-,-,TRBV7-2,CASSPVAQSGAEAFF,TGTGCCAGCAGCCCGGTGGCACAGTCGGGGGCTGAAGCTTTCTTT
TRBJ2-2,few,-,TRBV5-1,CASSDRKNTGELFF,TGCGCCAGCAGTGACAGAAAGAACACCGGGGAGCTGTTTTTT
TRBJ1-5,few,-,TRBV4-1,CASSQVWTSNQPQHF,TGCGCCAGCAGCCAAGTTTGGACTAGCAATCAGCCCCAGCATTTT
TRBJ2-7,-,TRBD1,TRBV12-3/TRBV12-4,CASSFGTADEQYF,TGTGCCAGCAGTTTCGGGACAGCTGACGAGCAGTACTTC
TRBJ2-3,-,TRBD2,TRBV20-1,CSAGLAGGTDTQYF,TGCAGTGCTGGACTGGCGGGGGGCACAGATACGCAGTATTTT
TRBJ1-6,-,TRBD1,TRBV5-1,CASSFQTGTNSPLHF,TGCGCCAGCAGCTTTCAGACAGGGACAAATTCACCCCTCCACTTT
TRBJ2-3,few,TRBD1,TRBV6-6,CASRGQGASDTQYF,TGTGCCAGCAGGGGCCAGGGGGCATCAGATACGCAGTATTTT
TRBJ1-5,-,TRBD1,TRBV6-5,CASSTGVNQPQHF,TGTGCCAGCAGCACAGGGGTTAACCAGCCCCAGCATTTT
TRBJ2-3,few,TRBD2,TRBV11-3,CASSLLAGGTTDTQYF,TGTGCCAGCAGCTTACTAGCGGGGGGCACCACAGATACGCAGTATTTT
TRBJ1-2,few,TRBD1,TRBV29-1,CSVENGQGYGYTF,TGCAGCGTTGAAAACGGACAGGGGTATGGCTACACCTTC
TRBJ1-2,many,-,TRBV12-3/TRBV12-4,CASSFTGDYGYTF,TGTGCCAGCAGTTTCACGGGTGACTATGGCTACACCTTC
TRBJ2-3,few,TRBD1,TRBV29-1,CSVVHGGPRGTQYF,TGCAGCGTTGTTCACGGTGGGCCCAGGGGGACGCAGTATTTT